Listed below are T cell receptor beta chains from one sample, sequenced in a study of type 1 regulatory T cells. TCRdb re-called the reads with MiXCR, one entry per CDR3 protein. The sample lists more than 60,000 distinct CDR3 sequences; roughly half were seen once. Their target antigens are unknown. The specimen sequenced was cultured non-Tr1 T cells, either the whole culture or a sorted T cell fraction (not recorded which). The receptors derive from a human donor in good health. Both conserved end residues are trimmed from each CDR3. Each record gives: CDR3 protein, V gene.

cdr3_aa: ASSPLIAGGGNEQF
v_call: TRBV5-1

cdr3_aa: ASSLRGQGGHNEQF
v_call: TRBV7-2

cdr3_aa: SAYQETQY
v_call: TRBV20-1

cdr3_aa: ASSRDAGASYNEQF
v_call: TRBV2

cdr3_aa: ASSPDRVSNQPQH
v_call: TRBV19

cdr3_aa: ATSSGTASYNEQF
v_call: TRBV15

cdr3_aa: ASSHPAWTETQY
v_call: TRBV4-1

cdr3_aa: ASSQGGNLAYNEQF
v_call: TRBV4-3

cdr3_aa: ASNQGPLSFTPYNSPLH
v_call: TRBV4-1

cdr3_aa: SARDRTSGFNEQF
v_call: TRBV20-1